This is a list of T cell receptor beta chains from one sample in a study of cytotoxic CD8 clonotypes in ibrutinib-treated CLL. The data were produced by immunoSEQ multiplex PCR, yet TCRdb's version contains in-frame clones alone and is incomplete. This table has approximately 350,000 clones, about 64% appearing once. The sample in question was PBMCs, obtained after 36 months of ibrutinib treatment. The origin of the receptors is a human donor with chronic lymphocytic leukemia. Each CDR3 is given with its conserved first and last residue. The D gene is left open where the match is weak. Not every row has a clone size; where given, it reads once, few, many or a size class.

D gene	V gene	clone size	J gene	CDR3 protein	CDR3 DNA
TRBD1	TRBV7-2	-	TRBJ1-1	CASRPQGRLNTEAFF	TGTGCCAGCAGGCCACAGGGGCGCTTAAACACTGAAGCTTTCTTT
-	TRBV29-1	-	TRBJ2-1	CSVVGFEQFF	TGCAGCGTTGTGGGTTTTGAGCAGTTCTTC
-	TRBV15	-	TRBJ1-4	CATSRRTGRANEKLFF	TGTGCCACCAGCAGGCGAACAGGGCGGGCTAATGAAAAACTGTTTTTT
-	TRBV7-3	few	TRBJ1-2	CASSFGPQDYYGYTF	TGTGCCAGCAGCTTCGGCCCTCAGGACTACTATGGCTACACCTTC
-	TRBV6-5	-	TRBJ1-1	CASSPMAGVYTEAFF	TGTGCCAGCAGTCCCATGGCAGGGGTGTACACTGAAGCTTTCTTT
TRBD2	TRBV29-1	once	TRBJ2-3	CSHSSGLAEWVQYF	TGCAGCCACTCGTCGGGACTAGCGGAGTGGGTGCAGTATTTT
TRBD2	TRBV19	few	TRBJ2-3	CASRRRTSGTWGADTQYF	TGTGCCAGTAGGAGGCGGACTAGCGGGACCTGGGGCGCAGATACGCAGTATTTT
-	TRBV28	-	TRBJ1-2	CASSRGRWGTANYGYTF	TGTGCCAGCAGTCGAGGCCGTTGGGGAACAGCTAACTATGGCTACACCTTC
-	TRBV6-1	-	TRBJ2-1	CASRPTVYNEQFF	TGTGCCAGCAGACCGACAGTCTACAATGAGCAGTTCTTC
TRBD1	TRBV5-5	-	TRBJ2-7	CASRPTGDEQYF	TGTGCCAGCAGACCGACAGGGGACGAGCAGTACTTC
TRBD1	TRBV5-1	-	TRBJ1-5	CASSPGTGANQPQHF	TGCGCCAGCAGCCCAGGGACAGGGGCCAATCAGCCCCAGCATTTT
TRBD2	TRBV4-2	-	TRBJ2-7	CASSYGGGSYEQYF	TGTGCCAGCAGCTACGGGGGGGGAAGCTACGAGCAGTACTTC
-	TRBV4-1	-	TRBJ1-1	CASSQEGGTEAFF	TGCGCCAGCAGCCAAGAGGGGGGCACTGAAGCTTTCTTT
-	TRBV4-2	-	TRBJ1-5	CASSQREYSNQPQHF	TGTGCCAGCAGCCAACGCGAGTATAGCAATCAGCCCCAGCATTTT
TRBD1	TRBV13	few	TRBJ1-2	CASSLSLTGNYGYTF	TGTGCCAGCAGCTTATCACTGACAGGGAACTATGGCTACACCTTC